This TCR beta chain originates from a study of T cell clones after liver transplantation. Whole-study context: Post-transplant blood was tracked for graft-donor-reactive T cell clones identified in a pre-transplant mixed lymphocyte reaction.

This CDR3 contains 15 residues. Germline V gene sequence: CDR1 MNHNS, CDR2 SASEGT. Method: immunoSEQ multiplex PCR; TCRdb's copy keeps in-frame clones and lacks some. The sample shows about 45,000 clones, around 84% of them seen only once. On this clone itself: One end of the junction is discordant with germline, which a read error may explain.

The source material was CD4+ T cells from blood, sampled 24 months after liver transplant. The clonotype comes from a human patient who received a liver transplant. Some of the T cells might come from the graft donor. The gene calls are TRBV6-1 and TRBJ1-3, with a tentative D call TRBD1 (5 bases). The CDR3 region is CASRAIWGSRNTIYF. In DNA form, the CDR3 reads TGTGCCAGCAGAGCGATTTGGGGCTCTCGAAACACCATATATTTT.